A single sample gave rise to the 26 T cell receptor beta chains below, sequenced in a study of beta chain features in type 1 diabetes. Study-level points and caveats: In all four CD4+ subsets, TCRB CDR3 length was significantly, moderately reduced in type 1 diabetes.

These receptors are not linked to any known antigen. All of the isolated RNA was reverse transcribed, so expressed TCRB transcripts were sequenced. TCRdb's table, derived via immunoSEQ multiplex PCR, lists solely in-frame clones and lacks some. The data show about 150,000 clones, around an eighth seen once. The sequenced sample consisted of central memory CD4+ T cells from blood. These receptors were obtained from a man aged 18 to 30 with type 1 diabetes.

This clone was picked up a small number of times. The chain combines TRBV5-1 with TRBJ2-1; D is unresolved. V gave up 3 bases and J gave up 6 bases, with 16 bases separating them. Per the germline V gene, CDR1 is SGHRS and CDR2 is YFSETQ. This CDR3 comprises 15 residues. The CDR3 spells CASSSFQPNTNEQFF. The CDR3 bases are TGCGCCAGCAGCTCCTTCCAGCCCAATACCAATGAGCAGTTCTTC.

The chain is built from TRBV14 and TRBJ2-3; tentatively, D is TRBD2 (5 bases). Germline CDR1 is SGHDN and CDR2 is FVKESK. V was pared by 4 bases and J by 6 bases, with 20 bases between. The CDR3 sequence is 16 residues long. The CDR3, as DNA: TGTGCCAGCAGCCCACTGGGATCGGGGAATAGTGATACGCAGTATTTT. Its translation is CASSPLGSGNSDTQYF.

This clone appeared a few times. J is TRBJ2-6 and V is TRBV7-2; tentatively, D is TRBD1 (5 bases). The CDR3 is 17 amino acids. CDR1 SGHTA and CDR2 FQGNSA come from the germline V gene. V was shortened by 5 bases and J by 2 bases, with 16 bases between the two germline ends. This CDR3 is CASSPRQGRAGANVLTF. DNA of the CDR3: TGTGCCAGCAGCCCCCGGCAGGGCAGGGCTGGGGCCAACGTCCTGACTTTC.

This clone has ten or more counts. The rearrangement uses TRBV21-1 and TRBJ1-2. TRBV21-1 is reported as a pseudogene. CDR3 length: 13 residues. The CDR3 coding sequence is TGTGCCAGCAGCCCTGGCCCCGAGTATGGCTACACCTTC. Translating it yields CASSPGPEYGYTF.

This clone occurred a few times. J is TRBJ2-3 and V is TRBV9; 10 bases fit TRBD1. In germline, CDR1 is SGDLS, CDR2 YYNGEE. Trimming at V came to 4 bases and at J to 3 bases, leaving 5 bases not matched to a gene. The length of the CDR3 is 15 residues. The CDR3 loop reads CASSSPGQGTDTQYF. The CDR3 nucleotides are TGTGCCAGCAGCTCACCGGGACAGGGGACAGATACGCAGTATTTT.

This clone was counted only a few times. This chain connects TRBV5-1 to TRBJ1-1, with D perhaps matching TRBD1 (5 bases). V shed 3 bases and J shed 1 base, with 13 bases lying between them. CDR1 and CDR2 (germline): SGHRS, YFSETQ. The CDR3 length is 15 residues. CDR3 in amino acids: CASSSGHGANTEAFF. In DNA form, the CDR3 reads TGCGCCAGCAGCTCGGGCCATGGGGCGAACACTGAAGCTTTCTTT.

This clone showed up just a few times. CDR3 DNA sequence: TGTGCCAGCAGCCCCAAGACGCCTCCAACTAATGAAAAACTGTTTTTT. Encoded protein: CASSPKTPPTNEKLFF. The chain carries TRBV7-8 and TRBJ1-4; no clear D gene. CDR1 and CDR2 (germline): SGHVS, FQNEAQ. The CDR3 totals 16 residues. V lost 5 bases, J lost 0 bases, and 13 bases lay in between.

This clone came up a few times. The chain couples TRBV4-1 to TRBJ2-2; weak D call: TRBD2 (5 bases). Per germline, CDR1 MGHRA and CDR2 YSYEKL. V was pared by 8 bases and J by 3 bases, with 7 bases between. The CDR3 spans 12 residues. This CDR3 reads CASRGYTGELFF. CDR3 bases: TGCGCCAGCCGGGGTTACACCGGGGAGCTGTTTTTT.

This clone was counted only a few times. The rearrangement joins TRBV7-8 to TRBJ1-1; tentatively, D is TRBD1 (6 bases). V was trimmed by 6 bases and J by 10 bases, leaving 15 bases between them. The CDR3 totals 12 residues. Germline V gene lookup returns CDR1 SGHVS and CDR2 FQNEAQ. The CDR3 DNA reads as TGTGCCAGCAGACCAACACAGGGCGCAGCTTTCTTT. Protein: CASRPTQGAAFF.

This clone turned up a few times. The rearrangement links TRBV6-1 to TRBJ2-3; D gene unclear. CDR3 size: 14 residues. Trimming stripped 4 bases from V and 2 bases from J, with 10 bases between. CDR1 and CDR2 from the germline V gene are MNHNS and SASEGT. For the CDR3, the DNA is TGTGCCAGCAGTGTGATGCACTCCACAGATACGCAGTATTTT. This translates into CASSVMHSTDTQYF.

The sample holds a few counts of this clone. The V and J genes are TRBV18 and TRBJ2-7; D is unclear. Germline loops: CDR1 KGHSH, CDR2 LQKENI. The V end was cut by 2 bases, the J end by 7 bases, with 18 bases between. CDR3 length: 15 amino acids. The CDR3 nucleotides read TGTGCCAGCTCACCAGGGCTAGACCTTTCCGGGGAGCAGTACTTC. It translates to CASSPGLDLSGEQYF.

CDR3 loop: CASSPQDGQGPNTEAFF. The CDR3 region has the DNA TGCGCCAGCAGCCCGCAGGACGGACAGGGACCGAACACTGAAGCTTTCTTT. The V and J genes are TRBV5-1 and TRBJ1-1; 8 bases line up with TRBD1. V lost 4 bases and J lost 1; bases outside the gene matches: 12. The CDR3 is made up of 17 amino acids. Germline lookup yields CDR1 SGHRS and CDR2 YFSETQ. Full variable domain (missing parts from reference TRBV5-1 and TRBJ1-1): KAGVTQTPRYLIKTRGQQVTLSCSPISGHRSVSWYQQTPGQGLQFLFEYFSETQRNKGNFPGRFSGRQFSNSRSEMNVSTLELGDSALYLCASSPQDGQGPNTEAFFGQGTRLTVV.

This rearrangement joins TRBV18 to TRBJ2-7; D is tentatively TRBD1 or TRBD2 (5 bases each). Germline CDR1 KGHSH, CDR2 LQKENI. CDR3 size: 14 residues. With 3 bases removed from V and 3 bases from J, the gap between germline ends came to 12 bases. CDR3 sequence (DNA): TGTGCCAGCTCACCGGGGCGTGGGGGCTACGAGCAGTACTTC. Translated, it gives CASSPGRGGYEQYF.

The rearrangement links TRBV25-1 to TRBJ1-6; no firm D call. Trimming took 3 bases from V and 8 from J, leaving 11 bases between them. The CDR3 length is 14 residues. CDR1 MGHDK and CDR2 SYGVNS come from the germline V gene. The CDR3 protein is CASSDPDFYSPLHF. CDR3 sequence (DNA): TGTGCCAGCAGTGATCCGGACTTTTATTCACCCCTCCACTTT.

J is TRBJ1-2 and V is TRBV9, with D possibly TRBD1 on 5 matching bases. Germline V gene sequence: CDR1 SGDLS, CDR2 YYNGEE. V gave up 4 bases and J gave up 2 bases, with 18 bases separating them. This CDR3 is 16 amino acids long. The CDR3 loop is CASSFTGTAYNYGYTF. The CDR3 DNA is TGTGCCAGCAGCTTTACCGGGACGGCCTACAACTATGGCTACACCTTC.

The chain links TRBV6-4 to TRBJ2-2, with 7 bases fitting TRBD1. In germline, CDR1 is MRHNA, CDR2 SNTAGT. The CDR3 is 13 residues long. Trimming removed 6 bases from V and 7 bases from J; junction bases left unmatched: 5. The chain's CDR3 is CASSGQEGGELFF. As DNA, the CDR3 is TGTGCCAGCAGCGGACAGGAAGGCGGGGAGCTGTTTTTT.

This clone has just a few counts. The V gene is TRBV30, the J gene TRBJ1-2; D might be TRBD1 (5 bases). CDR3 length equals 14 residues. Trimming stripped 7 bases from V and 6 bases from J, with 21 bases between. Germline V lookup: CDR1 GTSNPN, CDR2 SVGIG (reference sequence). CDR3: CASPPAGGSDGYTF. For the CDR3, the DNA is TGTGCCTCCCCTCCGGCCGGGGGGTCTGATGGCTACACCTTC.

There are a few counts of this clone. The chain links TRBV9 to TRBJ1-3, with 8 positions matching TRBD1. Per the germline V gene, CDR1 is SGDLS and CDR2 is YYNGEE. The CDR3 runs to 17 residues. V lost 2 bases and J lost 0; bases outside the gene matches: 7. The CDR3 DNA is TGTGCCAGCAGCGTCCTTCAGGGGGCCCTCTCTGGAAACACCATATATTTT. This encodes CASSVLQGALSGNTIYF.

V and J are TRBV5-1 and TRBJ1-1; 7 bases match TRBD1. The trim removed 1 base at V and 8 bases at J, leaving 5 bases unmatched. This CDR3 contains 13 residues. CDR1 is SGHRS, CDR2 YFSETQ, per germline. CDR3 amino acids: CASSLMDRKEAFF. CDR3 nucleotide sequence: TGCGCCAGCAGCTTGATGGACAGGAAAGAAGCTTTCTTT.

The CDR3 bases are TGTGCCAGCAGCTTAGAAGACTATGGCTACACCTTC. Protein: CASSLEDYGYTF. The genes are TRBV5-6 and TRBJ1-2; D ambiguous. This CDR3 has 12 residues. V was trimmed by 2 bases and J by 3 bases, leaving 5 bases between them. Per the germline V gene, CDR1 is SGHDT and CDR2 is YYEEEE.

V gene TRBV7-9 combines with J gene TRBJ1-5; D gene uncertain. The CDR3 loop spans 12 amino acids. Trimming took off 9 bases at V and 5 bases at J, with 11 bases between the two ends. From germline, CDR1 is SEHNR and CDR2 FQNEAQ (reference sequence). Here the CDR3 DNA reads TGTGCCAGTGGGAACGGGGATCAGCCCCAGCATTTT. Translating gives CASGNGDQPQHF.

This chain connects TRBV20-1 to TRBJ2-7; no definite D call. The germline CDR1 and CDR2 sequences are DFQATT and SNEGSKA (reference sequence). The CDR3 runs to 11 residues. The V end lost 2 bases, the J end lost 7 bases, and 9 bases lay between the germline ends. The CDR3 spells CSARSDTEQYF. CDR3 nucleotides: TGCAGTGCTAGATCGGATACTGAGCAGTACTTC.

The V call is TRBV29-1, the J call TRBJ1-4; D is unresolved. This CDR3 has 11 amino acids. Trimming stripped 4 bases from V and 7 bases from J, with 7 bases between. CDR1 and CDR2 from the germline V gene are SQVTM and ANQGSEA. The CDR3 protein is CSVVCGEKLFF. CDR3 nucleotides: TGCAGCGTTGTTTGTGGTGAAAAACTGTTTTTT. Supplemented by reference TRBV29-1 and TRBJ1-4, the full variable domain reads SAVISQKPSRDICQRGTSLTIQCQVDSQVTMMFWYRQQPGQSLTLIATANQGSEATYESGFVIDKFPISRPNLTFSTLTVSNMSPEDSSIYLCSVVCGEKLFFGSGTQLSVL.

The chain is built from TRBV5-1 and TRBJ2-3; either TRBD1 or TRBD2 may supply D (5 bases each). Germline-derived CDR1 and CDR2 are SGHRS and YFSETQ. This CDR3 has 17 amino acids. V shed 3 bases and J shed 0 bases, with 17 bases lying between them. The CDR3 sequence: CASSSTGRDGSTDTQYF. The CDR3 coding sequence is TGCGCCAGCAGCTCGACCGGCCGGGACGGCAGCACAGATACGCAGTATTTT.

The rearrangement uses TRBV5-1 and TRBJ2-3; D is uncertain. This CDR3 comprises 15 residues. V dropped 5 bases and J dropped 2 bases, with 15 bases sitting between them. Per the germline V gene, CDR1 is SGHRS and CDR2 is YFSETQ. CDR3 protein: CASRPRPGDTDTQYF. The CDR3, as DNA: TGCGCCAGCAGACCCCGCCCCGGAGACACAGATACGCAGTATTTT.

This clone occurred a few times. The V and J genes are TRBV13 and TRBJ2-1; 10 nucleotides agree with TRBD2. This CDR3 is built from 17 residues. V was clipped by 0 bases and J by 6 bases; unmatched bases: 8. Germline V gene lookup returns CDR1 PRHDT and CDR2 FYEKMQ (reference sequence). The CDR3 loop is CASSLGYGASGGNEQFF. The CDR3 DNA follows: TGTGCCAGCAGCTTAGGCTACGGGGCTAGCGGGGGCAATGAGCAGTTCTTC. The variable domain in full, completed from reference TRBV13 and TRBJ2-1, reads AAGVIQSPRHLIKEKRETATLKCYPIPRHDTVYWYQQGPGQDPQFLISFYEKMQSDKGSIPDRFSAQQFSDYHSELNMSSLELGDSALYFCASSLGYGASGGNEQFFGPGTRLTVL.